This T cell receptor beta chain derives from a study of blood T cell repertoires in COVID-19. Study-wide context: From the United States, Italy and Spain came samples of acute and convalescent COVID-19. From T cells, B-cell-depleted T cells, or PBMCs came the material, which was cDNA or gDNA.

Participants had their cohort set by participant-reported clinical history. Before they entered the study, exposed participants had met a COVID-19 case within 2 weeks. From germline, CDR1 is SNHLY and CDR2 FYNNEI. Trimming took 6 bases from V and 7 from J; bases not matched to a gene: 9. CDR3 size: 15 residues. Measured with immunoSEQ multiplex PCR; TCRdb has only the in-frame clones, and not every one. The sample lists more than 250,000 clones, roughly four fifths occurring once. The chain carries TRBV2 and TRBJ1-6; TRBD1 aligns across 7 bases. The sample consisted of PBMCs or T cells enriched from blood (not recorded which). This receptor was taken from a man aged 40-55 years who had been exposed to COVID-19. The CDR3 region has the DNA TGTGCCAGCAGAGAACAGGGGCTCAACAATTCACCCCTCCACTTT. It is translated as CASREQGLNNSPLHF.